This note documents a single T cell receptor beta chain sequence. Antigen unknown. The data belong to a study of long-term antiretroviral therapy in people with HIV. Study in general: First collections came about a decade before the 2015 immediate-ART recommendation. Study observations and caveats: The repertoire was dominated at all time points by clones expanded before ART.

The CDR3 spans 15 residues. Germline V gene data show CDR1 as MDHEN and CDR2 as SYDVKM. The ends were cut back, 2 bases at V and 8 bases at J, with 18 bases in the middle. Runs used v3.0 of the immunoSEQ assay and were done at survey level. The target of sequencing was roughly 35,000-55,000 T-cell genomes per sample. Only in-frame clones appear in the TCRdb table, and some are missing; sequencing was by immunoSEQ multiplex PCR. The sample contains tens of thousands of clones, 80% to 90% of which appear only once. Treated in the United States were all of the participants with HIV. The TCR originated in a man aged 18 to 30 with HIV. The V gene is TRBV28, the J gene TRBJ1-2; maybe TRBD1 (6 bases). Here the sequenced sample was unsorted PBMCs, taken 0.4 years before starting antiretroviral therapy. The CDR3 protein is CASSLQSGATIGYTF. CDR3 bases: TGTGCCAGCAGTTTACAGTCGGGGGCGACTATAGGCTACACCTTC.